This is a list of T cell receptor beta chains from one sample in a study of T cell responses to AZD1222 COVID-19 vaccine. Clones were read by immunoSEQ multiplex PCR, and TCRdb kept only the in-frame ones, dropping some. The top ten hold more than 3% of the sample, which has roughly 150,000 clones, around 92% seen once. The material sequenced was peripheral blood, taken 28 days after the second AZD1222 dose. These receptor sequences come from an adult who received the AZD1222 COVID-19 vaccine. The CDR3 runs from the conserved cysteine through the conserved F or W. The D gene is left open where the match is weak. Size tells how often a clone was seen (once, few, many) or the class of an expanded clone, and some rows leave it out.

V	D	J	size	DNA	CDR3
TRBV19	-	TRBJ2-7	-	TGTGCCAGTAGTATGGGGCCACGTAGCTACGAGCAGTACTTC	CASSMGPRSYEQYF
TRBV6-2/TRBV6-3	TRBD1	TRBJ1-5	few	TGTGCCAGCAGCCAGACAGGGGACGGACAGCCCCAGCATTTT	CASSQTGDGQPQHF
TRBV9	-	TRBJ2-5	-	TGTGCCAGCAGCGCAAGGCTCTTTCAAGAGACCCAGTACTTC	CASSARLFQETQYF
TRBV5-8	TRBD1	TRBJ1-5	-	TGTGCCAGCAGCTTGACGGGACAGGGGAATCAGCCCCAGCATTTT	CASSLTGQGNQPQHF
TRBV6-5	TRBD2	TRBJ2-3	-	TGTGCCACCACACTAGCGGCAACTAGCACAGATACGCAGTATTTT	CATTLAATSTDTQYF
TRBV11-3	TRBD1	TRBJ2-3	-	TGTGCCAGCAGCACGCGGACAGGGGGAATAGATACGCAGTATTTT	CASSTRTGGIDTQYF
TRBV5-4	TRBD2	TRBJ2-7	few	TGTGCCAGCAGCCCCCCTTACTCGGGGCGGGAGGGCCACGAGCAGTACTTC	CASSPPYSGREGHEQYF
TRBV4-3	TRBD1	TRBJ2-4	-	TGCGCCAGCAGCCAAGTGACAGGGGCCAAAAACATTCAGTACTTC	CASSQVTGAKNIQYF
TRBV28	-	TRBJ2-1	-	TGTGCCAGCAGTCGTGCGGGAACCTACAATGAGCAGTTCTTC	CASSRAGTYNEQFF
TRBV28	-	TRBJ2-2	-	TGTGCCAGCAGTTCCCAGGCGGGTCTCACCGGGGAGCTGTTTTTT	CASSSQAGLTGELFF
TRBV19	-	TRBJ2-3	-	TGTGCCAGTAGTATAGTCGTAAACAGGGCCCCTAACACAGATACGCAGTATTTT	CASSIVVNRAPNTDTQYF
TRBV27	TRBD1	TRBJ1-2	-	TGTGCCAGCAGTTTGGGTGGACAGGGTCTGATCTATGGCTACACCTTC	CASSLGGQGLIYGYTF
TRBV28	-	TRBJ1-2	-	TGTGCCAGCACTTCCTACGGACTTCTCTATGGCTACACCTTC	CASTSYGLLYGYTF
TRBV6-6	TRBD1	TRBJ2-1	-	TGTGCCAGCAGTTACCCCGACAGGGGCAATGAGCAGTTCTTC	CASSYPDRGNEQFF
TRBV11-3	-	TRBJ1-1	-	TGTGCCAGCAGCAAACACCGGAACACTGAAGCTTTCTTT	CASSKHRNTEAFF
TRBV6-5	-	TRBJ1-5	-	TGTGCCAGCACCCAGGGTGACGGTCAGCCCCAGCATTTT	CASTQGDGQPQHF
TRBV28	-	TRBJ2-1	-	TGTGCCAGCAGTTTCCCCACCGAGCAGTTCTTC	CASSFPTEQFF
TRBV30	TRBD1	TRBJ1-6	-	TGTGCCTGGAGTGGACAGGGGGATTCACCCCTCCACTTT	CAWSGQGDSPLHF
TRBV29-1	-	TRBJ2-7	-	TGCAGCGTTGAAGAAGGGGGCGAGCAGTACTTC	CSVEEGGEQYF
TRBV19	-	TRBJ2-7	-	TGTGCCAGTAGTAGGGATTCGGCCCCCTTCTCCTACGAGCAGTACTTC	CASSRDSAPFSYEQYF
TRBV6-5	-	TRBJ1-1	once	TGTGCCAGCAGACCGCCGGGACAATTGAACACTGAAGCTTTCTTT	CASRPPGQLNTEAFF
TRBV7-2	TRBD2	TRBJ2-7	-	TGTGCCAGCAGAAGGGGTAGCGGGTTTTCCTACGAGCAGTACTTC	CASRRGSGFSYEQYF
TRBV4-1	-	TRBJ1-3	-	TGCGCCAGCAGCCAAGCAGGGGACACTGGAAACACCATATATTTT	CASSQAGDTGNTIYF
TRBV10-3	-	TRBJ2-2	-	TGTGCCATCACCCCAAGTCAGGGTGGAACCGGGGAGCTGTTTTTT	CAITPSQGGTGELFF
TRBV5-4	-	TRBJ2-5	-	TGTGCCACCCAAGGGGCCTCAGAGACGGAGACCCAGTACTTC	CATQGASETETQYF
TRBV7-8	-	TRBJ1-5	-	TGTGCCAGCAGCCCGGGAAATCAGCCCCAGCATTTT	CASSPGNQPQHF
TRBV29-1	-	TRBJ1-2	-	TGCAGCGTTGAAGATTGGGCCGAAAATGGCTACACCTTC	CSVEDWAENGYTF
TRBV27	-	TRBJ2-6	-	TGTGCCAGCAGTTTATCGGGGGCCTCTGGGGCCAACGTCCTGACTTTC	CASSLSGASGANVLTF
TRBV24-1	-	TRBJ1-2	-	TGTGCCACCAGTGACAATAACTATGGCTACACCTTC	CATSDNNYGYTF
TRBV4-3	-	TRBJ2-7	-	TGCGCCAGCAGCCAAGAGGAGGCTTACGAGCAGTACTTC	CASSQEEAYEQYF
TRBV6-2/TRBV6-3	TRBD1	TRBJ2-7	-	TGTGCCAGCAGTTACTCGCAGGGGGCTTACGAGCAGTACTTC	CASSYSQGAYEQYF
TRBV7-2	TRBD2	TRBJ2-3	-	TGTGCCAGCAGCAGGGCAGCGGGAGGGGGCACAGATACGCAGTATTTT	CASSRAAGGGTDTQYF
TRBV27	TRBD1	TRBJ2-7	-	TGTGCCAGCAGTCTACGGGACAGCTACGAGCAGTACTTC	CASSLRDSYEQYF
TRBV20-1	TRBD1	TRBJ2-7	-	TGCAGTGCCAGTAGGGACAGAGGCTACGAGCAGTACTTC	CSASRDRGYEQYF
TRBV12-3/TRBV12-4	-	TRBJ1-3	-	TGTGCCAGCAGAACAACTGGAAACACCATATATTTT	CASRTTGNTIYF
TRBV2	TRBD2	TRBJ2-5	-	TGTGCCAGCAGTGACCGGCTAGCGGGAGGGCTCAGGGAGACCCAGTACTTC	CASSDRLAGGLRETQYF
TRBV2	-	TRBJ2-1	-	TGTGCCAGCAGCGCCAGACTGGGGAGGAATGAGCAGTTCTTC	CASSARLGRNEQFF
TRBV19	TRBD1	TRBJ1-1	-	TGTGCCAGTACCGGCAGGGGGACACTAAACACTGAAGCTTTCTTT	CASTGRGTLNTEAFF
TRBV4-2	TRBD1	TRBJ1-2	-	TGTGCCAGCAGCCAAGACAGGGGGCCTAACTATGGCTACACCTTC	CASSQDRGPNYGYTF
TRBV5-5	TRBD1	TRBJ2-7	-	TGTGCCAGCAGGTTACAGGGGGCAACCTACGAGCAGTACTTC	CASRLQGATYEQYF
TRBV28	-	TRBJ1-1	-	TGTGCCAGCAGTCCCCAAGTGGGTGAAGCTTTCTTT	CASSPQVGEAFF
TRBV7-8	TRBD2	TRBJ2-3	-	TGTGCCAGCAGCCCAGGGACTAGCGGGACATACGCAGATACGCAGTATTTT	CASSPGTSGTYADTQYF
TRBV27	-	TRBJ1-2	-	TGTGCCAGCAGTCAAAGGCCCCAAGGCCACTATGGCTACACCTTC	CASSQRPQGHYGYTF
TRBV28	-	TRBJ1-3	-	TGTGCCAGCAGTGGGGCAGGGGCGATCGGAAACACCATATATTTT	CASSGAGAIGNTIYF